The 6 T cell receptor beta chains given below trace back to one sample, sequenced in a study of vaccination and CD4 T cells after COVID-19. Oncomine TCR Beta short-read sequencing was applied to DNA from cultured CD4+ T cells. Each CDR3 protein is one row after TCRdb ran MiXCR on the PCR reads. The data contain thousands of distinct CDR3 sequences, approximately 54% of them seen just once; the ten biggest clones take up approximately 22%. Documented treatment: approximately 11-day PBMC culture with coronavirus spike peptide pools or control peptides (ViraFEST assay). For these receptors, no antigen is known. The sample consisted of CD4+ T cells from blood, cultured in vitro. These TCRs come from a human donor who had recovered from COVID-19.

The V gene is TRBV20-1, the J gene TRBJ1-1; D might be TRBD1 (5 bases). Trimming took 1 base from V and 3 from J, leaving 12 bases between them. Germline V gene data show CDR1 as DFQATT and CDR2 as SNEGSKA (reference sequence). CDR3 length equals 14 residues. CDR3 sequence (DNA): TGCAGTGCTAGAGTCCCAGGGAGGGACACTGAAGCTTTCTTT. Protein: CSARVPGRDTEAFF.

This clonotype came up once. V gene TRBV19 combines with J gene TRBJ1-1; D unresolved. This CDR3 region has 15 residues. Trimming cost V 5 bases and J 4 bases, with 17 bases left between them. Germline loops: CDR1 LNHDA, CDR2 SQIVND (reference sequence). The CDR3 DNA follows: TGTGCCAGTAGTTGGAGGACGGTCGATGGCACTGAAGCTTTCTTT. Translation: CASSWRTVDGTEAFF.

The chain employs TRBV2 and TRBJ1-5; D uncertain. Looked up from germline, CDR1 is SNHLY and CDR2 is FYNNEI. The CDR3 runs to 13 residues. V was clipped by 4 bases and J by 5 bases, with 9 bases between them. In DNA form, the CDR3 reads TGTGCCAGCAGTGGGCAGAGAGATCAGCCCCAGCATTTT. As protein: CASSGQRDQPQHF.

This chain uses TRBV2 with TRBJ1-5; 7 bases align to TRBD1. V lost 6 bases, J lost 2 bases, and 7 bases stayed unmatched. The CDR3 spans 15 residues. CDR1 and CDR2 (germline): SNHLY, FYNNEI. The CDR3: CASSVDRAGNQPQHF. CDR3 DNA sequence: TGTGCCAGCAGCGTTGACAGGGCTGGCAATCAGCCCCAGCATTTT.

A few counts support this clonotype. This chain uses TRBV30 with TRBJ2-5; TRBD1 is a possible D gene (5 bases). V was cut by 2 bases and J by 3 bases, with 16 bases left in between. Germline V gene lookup returns CDR1 GTSNPN and CDR2 SVGIG (reference sequence). There are 15 residues in the CDR3. This chain's CDR3 is CAWSTRATFEETQYF. In nucleotides, the CDR3 is TGTGCCTGGAGTACCAGGGCTACGTTTGAAGAGACCCAGTACTTC.

This clonotype was observed a handful of times. This chain links TRBV7-8 with TRBJ1-6; D gene uncertain. The ends were cut back, 1 base at V and 10 bases at J, with 8 bases in the middle. The CDR3 has 13 residues. Per the germline V gene, CDR1 is SGHVS and CDR2 is FQNEAQ. CDR3: CASSLDRSSPLHF. CDR3 bases: TGTGCCAGCAGCTTAGACCGGTCGTCACCCCTCCACTTT.